Below are 21 T cell receptor beta chains sequenced from a single sample in a study of blood T cells in healthy people across ages. The authors ran a second PCR of roughly 7 to 11 cycles using a sample-barcoded 5' primer and a J-beta primer mix. Each CDR3 protein gets one entry after TCRdb re-called the 5' RACE reads with MiXCR. The data contain more than 650,000 distinct CDR3 sequences, about 20% of them singletons. Sequencing was carried out using blood. Every receptor here comes from a man aged 65 to 79 in good health.

This chain joins TRBV20-1 and TRBJ2-3, with unresolved D. Deletions cut 3 bases from V and 3 bases from J, with 4 bases between. CDR3 length equals 11 residues. Germline V gene sequence: CDR1 DFQATT, CDR2 SNEGSKA (reference sequence). The CDR3, as DNA: TGCAGTGCTAGTCCTACAGATACGCAGTATTTT. It yields the protein CSASPTDTQYF.

The chain is built from TRBV14 and TRBJ1-2; D unresolved. Germline V gene data show CDR1 as SGHDN and CDR2 as FVKESK. V lost 0 bases and J 8 bases, leaving 10 bases between the germline ends. The CDR3 covers 13 residues. CDR3 coding DNA: TGTGCCAGCAGCCAAGATCTTTTCGGGGGCTACACCTTC. Encoded protein: CASSQDLFGGYTF.

The genes are TRBV12-3 or TRBV12-4 and TRBJ1-2; D is unresolved. Trimming pared 2 bases from V and 6 bases from J, leaving 7 bases between. The CDR3 is 12 residues long. The CDR3 is CASSLILDGYTF. Written as DNA, the CDR3 is TGTGCCAGCAGTTTAATTTTGGATGGCTACACCTTC.

Only a few counts were recorded for this clonotype. The chain recombines TRBV12-3 or TRBV12-4 with TRBJ1-5, with D possibly matching TRBD1 (5 bases). V lost 6 bases and J lost 11, with 11 bases in between. CDR3 length: 11 amino acids. CDR3 sequence: CASRGGSAQHF. CDR3 in DNA: TGTGCCAGCAGGGGGGGTTCAGCCCAGCATTTT.

J is TRBJ2-1 and V is TRBV3-1; tentative D call: TRBD1 (6 bases). The ends were cut back, 6 bases at V and 5 bases at J, with 17 bases in the middle. Germline CDR1 LGHDT, CDR2 YNNKEL (reference sequence). The CDR3 consists of 15 residues. CDR3 DNA: TGTGCCAGCAGTCGGCAGGGGTTTCGGAACAATGAGCAGTTCTTC. It codes for CASSRQGFRNNEQFF.

The chain couples TRBV11-2 to TRBJ2-3; 10 nucleotides agree with TRBD1. V shed 1 base, J shed 3 bases, and the junction held 13 bases outside the gene matches. Per germline, CDR1 SGHAT and CDR2 FQNNGV. The CDR3 is 19 amino acids. The CDR3 nucleotides are TGTGCCAGCAGCTTAGGTTGGGGACAGGGGATTGGAGGAACAGATACGCAGTATTTT. It yields the protein CASSLGWGQGIGGTDTQYF.

Note on this clonotype: The CDR3 does not end in the conserved phenylalanine or tryptophan, so this is likely a read error. The DNA is left out, because the CDR3 cannot be placed on it with certainty; the CDR3 is given as TCRdb lists it. This sequence joins TRBV12-3 or TRBV12-4 and TRBJ2-3. The CDR3 has 12 residues if both end residues are counted. The CDR3 sequence is CAGRPRVDAEYS.

The genes are TRBV5-1 and TRBJ2-5; 7 nucleotides align to TRBD2. With V trimmed by 1 base and J by 2 bases, 5 bases remained unmatched. CDR3 length: 15 residues. Germline V CDR1 and CDR2: SGHRS, YFSETQ. The CDR3 sequence: CASSLQASGQETQYF. DNA of the CDR3: TGCGCCAGCAGCTTGCAGGCTAGCGGACAAGAGACCCAGTACTTC.

This clonotype was counted a few times. The chain couples TRBV12-3 or TRBV12-4 to TRBJ2-5; 8 bases are a match to TRBD1. Trimming removed 5 bases from V and 4 bases from J; junction bases left unmatched: 6. The CDR3 has 14 amino acids. The CDR3 DNA sequence: TGTGCCAGCAGTCGATCAGGGGGCGGAGAGACCCAGTACTTC. Its translation: CASSRSGGGETQYF.

A few counts support this clonotype. The chain recombines TRBV7-7 with TRBJ2-1; D is perhaps TRBD2 (5 bases). Trimming took off 1 base at V and 3 bases at J, with 7 bases between the two ends. Germline V lookup: CDR1 SSHAT, CDR2 FNYEAQ (reference sequence). This CDR3 has 14 amino acids. The DNA of the CDR3 is TGTGCCAGCAGCTTAGTTGGACTCTACAATGAGCAGTTCTTC. It codes for CASSLVGLYNEQFF.

This clonotype came up many times. The genes are TRBV10-3 and TRBJ2-1; TRBD2 matches 7 bases. Germline loops: CDR1 ENHRY, CDR2 SYGVKD. This CDR3 is 16 amino acids long. Germline trimming cut 0 bases from V and 4 bases from J; bases unmatched to any gene: 6. The CDR3 region has the DNA TGTGCCATCAGTGAGTCGGGGGACTACCAATACAATGAGCAGTTCTTC. This encodes CAISESGDYQYNEQFF.

The chain carries TRBV28 and TRBJ2-7; 9 nucleotides agree with TRBD1. Germline trimming cut 2 bases from V and 0 bases from J; bases unmatched to any gene: 8. This CDR3 is 17 amino acids long. CDR1 is MDHEN, CDR2 SYDVKM, per germline. The CDR3 coding sequence is TGTGCCAGCAGTTTACTTTTAGGACAGGGGCCCTCCTACGAGCAGTACTTC. Its protein is CASSLLLGQGPSYEQYF.

In regard to this clonotype: The junction departs from germline at one end; a sequencing error may be responsible. The V gene is TRBV7-7, the J gene TRBJ2-7; TRBD2 aligns across 11 bases. CDR1 and CDR2 (germline): SSHAT, FNYEAQ (reference sequence). The CDR3 runs 15 residues. The CDR3 sequence is CASGLDGLAGYEQYF. CDR3 nucleotide sequence: TGTGCCAGCGGCTTAGACGGACTAGCGGGCTACGAGCAGTACTTC.

This clonotype was counted between two and nine times. The chain has TRBV6-5 and TRBJ2-3; a possible D gene is TRBD2 (7 bases). The CDR3 contains 15 residues. Germline V lookup: CDR1 MNHEY, CDR2 SVGAGI. Trimming took off 6 bases at V and 2 bases at J, with 15 bases between the two ends. CDR3 region: CASRLQGGNTDTQYF. The CDR3 DNA follows: TGTGCCAGCAGACTACAGGGAGGGAACACAGATACGCAGTATTTT.

This clonotype was seen a few times. This sequence joins TRBV20-1 and TRBJ1-1; D gene uncertain. Germline-derived CDR1 and CDR2 are DFQATT and SNEGSKA (reference sequence). The CDR3 extends over 12 amino acids. The V end was cut by 2 bases, the J end by 3 bases, with 7 bases between. CDR3 nucleotide sequence: TGCAGTGCTAGACAAGGGTACACTGAAGCTTTCTTT. The encoded protein is CSARQGYTEAFF.

The chain uses TRBV10-3 and TRBJ2-1, with TRBD1 matching 8 bases. The germline CDR1 and CDR2 sequences are ENHRY and SYGVKD. The CDR3 length is 14 residues. V trimming: 7 bases; J trimming: 2 bases; junction bases outside the gene matches: 4. CDR3 amino acids: CAITDREAYNEQFF. As DNA, the CDR3 is TGTGCCATCACGGACAGGGAGGCCTACAATGAGCAGTTCTTC.

The rearrangement uses TRBV5-1 and TRBJ1-5; maybe TRBD1 (5 bases). V was shortened by 0 bases and J by 9 bases, with 16 bases between the two germline ends. CDR3 size: 15 residues. Per the germline V gene, CDR1 is SGHRS and CDR2 is YFSETQ. In DNA, the CDR3 is TGCGCCAGCAGCTTGGCAGGGACTACCTCTCGGCCCCAGCATTTT. The encoded protein is CASSLAGTTSRPQHF.

The V gene is TRBV24-1, the J gene TRBJ2-5; no definite D call. Trimming took 1 base from V and 0 from J, leaving 17 bases between them. This CDR3 region has 18 residues. CDR1 and CDR2 from the germline V gene are KGHDR and SFDVKD. CDR3 DNA sequence: TGTGCCACCAGTGATTTAACCGACAAGCTGGGAAACCAAGAGACCCAGTACTTC. This sequence encodes CATSDLTDKLGNQETQYF.

This chain uses TRBV5-1 with TRBJ1-1; a weak D match, TRBD1 (5 bases). Trimming pared 6 bases from V and 0 bases from J, leaving 18 bases between. This CDR3 has 16 residues. The V gene's germline CDR1 is SGHRS and CDR2 YFSETQ. CDR3 nucleotides: TGCGCCAGCAACTTCACCCCTGGGGCAATGAACACTGAAGCTTTCTTT. As protein: CASNFTPGAMNTEAFF.

This sequence joins TRBV29-1 and TRBJ2-4; weak D call: TRBD1 (5 bases). Germline V gene lookup returns CDR1 SQVTM and CDR2 ANQGSEA. This CDR3 is built from 14 residues. Deletions cut 3 bases from V and 5 bases from J, with 14 bases between. The CDR3 DNA reads as TGCAGCGTTGAGGGCCCAGGGTGGGAAAACATTCAGTACTTC. It encodes CSVEGPGWENIQYF.

This chain joins TRBV29-1 and TRBJ1-2; D is unclear. Germline V lookup: CDR1 SQVTM, CDR2 ANQGSEA. This CDR3 has 13 amino acids. Trimming pared 4 bases from V and 5 bases from J, leaving 14 bases between. CDR3 DNA sequence: TGCAGCGTTGTGGCAGGAGCAAGTTATGGCTACACCTTC. Its translation is CSVVAGASYGYTF.